The 8 T cell receptor beta chains presented below share a single source sample, sequenced in a study of T cell changes during pregnancy in multiple sclerosis. Profiled with immunoSEQ multiplex PCR; TCRdb holds only in-frame clones, not every one. The profile shows approximately 59,000 clones, around 91% of them singletons. The starting material was peripheral blood, obtained in the third trimester of pregnancy. These receptors all come from a female donor in good health, enrolled as a control in a pregnancy study.

This clone is a singleton in its sample. The gene calls are TRBV25-1 and TRBJ2-1; TRBD2 matches 9 bases. Trimming at V came to 4 bases and at J to 0 bases, leaving 7 bases not matched to a gene. The CDR3 spans 17 residues. The germline gives CDR1 MGHDK, CDR2 SYGVNS. CDR3 coding DNA: TGTGCCAGCAGTGGGTTAGCGGGGGAAAGCTCCTACAATGAGCAGTTCTTC. It is translated as CASSGLAGESSYNEQFF.

The chain has TRBV30 and TRBJ1-1; 8 bases agree with TRBD1. V was pared by 0 bases and J by 7 bases, with 7 bases of the junction left unmatched. From germline, CDR1 is GTSNPN and CDR2 SVGIG (reference sequence). This CDR3 spans 14 amino acids. CDR3 sequence reads: CAWSVGPTGDEAFF. The CDR3 region has the DNA TGTGCCTGGAGTGTAGGACCGACAGGGGATGAAGCTTTCTTT.

The chain has TRBV15 and TRBJ1-5; D uncertain. CDR3 length: 13 amino acids. In germline, CDR1 is LNHNV, CDR2 YYDKDF (reference sequence). V was pared by 4 bases and J by 1 base, with 5 bases between. The CDR3 DNA follows: TGTGCCACCAGCACTAACAGCAATCAGCCCCAGCATTTT. Translation: CATSTNSNQPQHF.

The chain couples TRBV13 to TRBJ1-4, with 11 bases identical to TRBD1. Looked up from germline, CDR1 is PRHDT and CDR2 is FYEKMQ (reference sequence). The CDR3 covers 15 residues. The V segment lost 4 bases and the J segment 8 bases; nucleotides outside the gene matches: 6. The chain's CDR3 is CASSSRGTGGEKLFF. CDR3 nucleotides: TGTGCCAGCAGCTCCCGGGGGACAGGGGGGGAAAAACTGTTTTTT.

This chain uses TRBV19 with TRBJ1-5, with 12 bases aligning to TRBD1. Per germline, CDR1 LNHDA and CDR2 SQIVND (reference sequence). V lost 6 bases, J lost 6 bases, and 9 bases stayed unmatched. The CDR3 has 16 residues. DNA for the CDR3: TGTGCCAGTAGCCGTCCGGGACAGGGGGCAGGTCAGCCCCAGCATTTT. It yields the protein CASSRPGQGAGQPQHF.

The chain recombines TRBV5-5 with TRBJ1-1; tentatively, D is TRBD1 (5 bases). CDR3 size: 15 residues. From germline, CDR1 is SGHKS and CDR2 YYEKEE (reference sequence). Trimming left V 4 bases short and J 4 bases short, with 17 bases between. The CDR3 protein is CASSPQATGGTEAFF. The CDR3 DNA sequence: TGTGCCAGCAGCCCCCAGGCTACCGGGGGCACTGAAGCTTTCTTT. Filled out from reference TRBV5-5 and TRBJ1-1, the complete variable domain reads DAGVTQSPTHLIKTRGQQVTLRCSPISGHKSVSWYQQVLGQGPQFIFQYYEKEERGRGNFPDRFSARQFPNYSSELNVNALLLGDSALYLCASSPQATGGTEAFFGQGTRLTVV.

This chain uses TRBV11-3 with TRBJ2-2; D is uncertain. This CDR3 spans 12 amino acids. The germline V and J ends were trimmed by 5 bases and 7 bases, with 8 bases remaining between them. From germline, CDR1 is SGHNT and CDR2 YENEEA. The CDR3 sequence is CASSPSLGELFF. The CDR3 region has the DNA TGTGCCAGCAGCCCGAGCCTCGGGGAGCTGTTTTTT.

The chain links TRBV6-1 to TRBJ1-1; 8 bases line up with TRBD1. V lost 6 bases, J lost 12 bases, and 9 bases stayed unmatched. CDR3 size: 12 residues. CDR1 is MNHNS and CDR2 is SASEGT in the germline V gene. The CDR3 region has the DNA TGTGCCAGCAGCCCTGGACAGGGTGCAACTTTCTTT. It is translated as CASSPGQGATFF.